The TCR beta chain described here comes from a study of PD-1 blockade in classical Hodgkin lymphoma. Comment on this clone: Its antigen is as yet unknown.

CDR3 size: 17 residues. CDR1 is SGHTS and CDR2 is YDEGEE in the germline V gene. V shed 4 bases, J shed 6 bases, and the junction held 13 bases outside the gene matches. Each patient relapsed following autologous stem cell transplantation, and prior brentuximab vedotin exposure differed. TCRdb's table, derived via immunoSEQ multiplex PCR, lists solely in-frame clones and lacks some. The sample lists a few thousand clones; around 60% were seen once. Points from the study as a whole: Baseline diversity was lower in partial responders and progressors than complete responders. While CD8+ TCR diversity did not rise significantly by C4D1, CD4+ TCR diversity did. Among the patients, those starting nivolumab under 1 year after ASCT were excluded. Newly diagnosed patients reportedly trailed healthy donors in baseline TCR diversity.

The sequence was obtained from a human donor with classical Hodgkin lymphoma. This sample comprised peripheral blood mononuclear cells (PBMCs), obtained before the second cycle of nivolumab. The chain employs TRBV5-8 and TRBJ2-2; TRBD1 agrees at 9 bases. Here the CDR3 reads CASSQPGQGIWSGELFF. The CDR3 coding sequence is TGTGCCAGCAGCCAACCGGGACAGGGTATCTGGTCCGGGGAGCTGTTTTTT.